This T cell receptor (beta chain) is from a study of radiation and T cells in renal cell carcinoma. The CDR3 spans 12 residues. Unmatched junction bases numbered 2, after V lost 7 bases and J lost 11 bases. Germline V gene sequence: CDR1 WNHNN, CDR2 SYGVQD (reference sequence). Here immunoSEQ multiplex PCR was the method, and the copy in TCRdb shows in-frame clones only, minus some. The table has about 95,000 clones, approximately 86% seen once. Time point: baseline pretreatment blood. Stated treatment: 15 Gy SBRT to primary tumor, nephrectomy 4 weeks later. The chain combines TRBV10-1 with TRBJ1-6; TRBD1 agrees at 10 bases. The sequence derives from a man in his fifties with renal cell carcinoma. This material consisted of blood, taken from a patient whose treatment included radiotherapy and nephrectomy. CDR3 bases: TGCGCCAGCAAAGGGACAGGGGCACCCCTCCACTTT. Translation: CASKGTGAPLHF.